These T cell receptor beta chains were read from a single sample in a study of blood T cell repertoires in COVID-19. Libraries were prepared by immunoSEQ multiplex PCR; TCRdb keeps only in-frame clonotypes and omits some of them. The sample shows about 180,000 clones, around 83% of them seen only once. Sequencing was carried out using peripheral blood. These receptors were obtained from a human donor in a cohort sampled during active COVID-19. Each CDR3 is given with its conserved first and last residue. D genes are given only for firm matches. Clone size is not always given. Where it is, it says once, few, many or a class for expanded clones.

>TRBD1|TRBV9|TRBJ1-1|NA
TGTGCCAGCAGCGTAGAGGGACAGCTTATGAACACTGAAGCTTTCTTT
CASSVEGQLMNTEAFF
>NA|TRBV5-3|TRBJ2-1|few
TGTGCCAGAAGCCGAGAGAACAGGGACGGAAACAATGAGCAGTTCTTC
CARSRENRDGNNEQFF
>NA|TRBV6-6|TRBJ1-1|NA
TGTGCCAGCACCCCCGGACAGATTAACACTGAAGCTTTCTTT
CASTPGQINTEAFF
>NA|TRBV27|TRBJ2-7|few
TGTGCCAGCAGAACAGGTCCTTCTTTTTCTTACGAGCAGTACTTC
CASRTGPSFSYEQYF
>NA|TRBV5-1|TRBJ1-1|NA
TGCGCCAGCAGGGAGGGGATGGACACTGAAGCTTTCTTT
CASREGMDTEAFF
>NA|TRBV27|TRBJ1-2|few
TGTGCCAGCAGAGAAAGACAGGCCTATGGCTACACCTTC
CASRERQAYGYTF
>NA|TRBV12-3/TRBV12-4|TRBJ1-1|NA
TGTGCCAGCAGTCTTGGAGGGATCTATGAAGCTTTCTTT
CASSLGGIYEAFF
>TRBD1|TRBV28|TRBJ1-2|NA
TGTGCCAGCAGTCATCCGCCGGGACAGGGGTTTGGCTACACCTTC
CASSHPPGQGFGYTF
>NA|TRBV19|TRBJ1-1|once
TGTGCCAGTATCATGGGACTTACGAACACTGAAGCTTTCTTT
CASIMGLTNTEAFF
>NA|TRBV7-2|TRBJ2-1|NA
TGTGCCAGCAGCCATAGGGGCCCCAATGAGCAGTTCTTC
CASSHRGPNEQFF
>TRBD1|TRBV27|TRBJ2-5|few
TGTGCCAGCAGTTTATCGACGGGACAGGGGGCAGAGACCCAGTACTTC
CASSLSTGQGAETQYF
>TRBD1|TRBV28|TRBJ2-7|NA
TGTGCCGCTTATTCCGGGACAGGGGTCTACGAGCAGTACTTC
CAAYSGTGVYEQYF
>TRBD2|TRBV7-9|TRBJ2-7|NA
TGTGCCAGCAGCTCAAGCGGGAGACATTCCTACGAGCAGTACTTC
CASSSSGRHSYEQYF
>TRBD1|TRBV6-6|TRBJ1-2|NA
TGTGCCAGCAGTCTAACAGGGGGCTCGGCTAACTATGGCTACACCTTC
CASSLTGGSANYGYTF
>NA|TRBV19|TRBJ1-5|NA
TGTGCCACCCCGGACAGCCCCTATAGCAATCAGCCCCAGCATTTT
CATPDSPYSNQPQHF
>TRBD1|TRBV5-1|TRBJ2-5|NA
TGCGCCAGCAGCTTCGGACAGGGAGGAGAGACCCAGTACTTC
CASSFGQGGETQYF
>NA|TRBV9|TRBJ1-6|once
TGTGCCAGCAGCGTAGCTCCGGGGGGTGTTTCACCCCTCCACTTT
CASSVAPGGVSPLHF
>TRBD1|TRBV24-1|TRBJ2-5|NA
TGTGCCACCAGTGATCTGGGACAGGGCGAGGAGACCCAGTACTTC
CATSDLGQGEETQYF
>TRBD2|TRBV10-3|TRBJ2-5|NA
TGTGCCATCAGTGAGTCACTACTAGCGACCCAAGAGACCCAGTACTTC
CAISESLLATQETQYF
>TRBD1|TRBV6-6|TRBJ2-7|NA
TGTGCCAGCACGGGACAGGGAGGGGAGCAGTACTTC
CASTGQGGEQYF
>NA|TRBV2|TRBJ1-5|few
TGTGCCAGCAGCCCCGACAGGCTCAATCAGCCCCAGCATTTT
CASSPDRLNQPQHF
>TRBD2|TRBV7-2|TRBJ2-1|NA
TGTGCCAGCAGCTTAGCACTAGCGGGAGGGACTGAGCAGTTCTTC
CASSLALAGGTEQFF
>NA|TRBV2|TRBJ2-7|NA
TGTGCCAGCAGCTCAGACAGCCACTCCTACGAGCAGTACTTC
CASSSDSHSYEQYF
>NA|TRBV6-5|TRBJ2-7|NA
TGTGCCAGCAGTCCCCTCACGACAGTGGAGCAGTACTTC
CASSPLTTVEQYF
>TRBD2|TRBV9|TRBJ2-1|NA
TGTGCCAGCAGCCCCTCCCCCAGCGGGAGGGCCAATGAGCAGTTCTTC
CASSPSPSGRANEQFF
>NA|TRBV6-5|TRBJ1-6|NA
TGTGCCAGCAGTTACGAGCCGTACTCACCCCTCCACTTT
CASSYEPYSPLHF
>TRBD2|TRBV7-2|TRBJ2-7|NA
TGTGCCAGCAGCTTAGGGCCCCCCAGCGGGAGGGCCTACGAGCAGTACTTC
CASSLGPPSGRAYEQYF
>NA|TRBV11-2|TRBJ2-7|once
TGTGCCAGCAGCTCCCGGGGTAACCCCTACGAGCAGTACTTC
CASSSRGNPYEQYF
>NA|TRBV11-2|TRBJ1-4|few
TGTGCCAGCAGCTTGAGGAGGGAATACGGTGAAAAACTGTTTTTT
CASSLRREYGEKLFF
>NA|TRBV18|TRBJ2-7|NA
TGTGCCAGCTCACCAGAGGCTCAGTACGAGCAGTACTTC
CASSPEAQYEQYF
>TRBD1|TRBV6-5|TRBJ2-7|NA
TGTGCCAGCAGTTTCTTCTTGGGGACAGGGGTCCACGAGCAGTACTTC
CASSFFLGTGVHEQYF
>NA|TRBV2|TRBJ2-6|NA
TGTGCCAGCAGTGAAGGCAGGGCTGGGGCCAACGTCCTGACTTTC
CASSEGRAGANVLTF
>TRBD1|TRBV25-1|TRBJ2-3|NA
TGTGCCAGCAGTGGCCTCGACAGGGTCGCAGATACGCAGTATTTT
CASSGLDRVADTQYF
>TRBD2|TRBV7-9|TRBJ2-1|NA
TGTGCCAGCAGCTGGACTAGCGGGAGGGCCGATGAGCAGTTCTTC
CASSWTSGRADEQFF
>NA|TRBV6-5|TRBJ1-3|few
TGTGCCAGCAGGAGTTCTGGAAACACCATATATTTT
CASRSSGNTIYF
>TRBD1|TRBV11-3|TRBJ1-1|NA
TGTGCCAGCAGCTTGGGGACAGACGGGGTGAACACTGAAGCTTTCTTT
CASSLGTDGVNTEAFF
>TRBD2|TRBV3-1/TRBV3-2|TRBJ2-6|NA
TGTGCCAGCAGCCAAGTTCCCCGAACCCGACTAGCGGAGATCTCTGGGGCCAACGTCCTGACTTTC
CASSQVPRTRLAEISGANVLTF
>NA|TRBV4-3|TRBJ2-6|NA
TGCGCCAGCAGCCCCGGGTCGACTGGGGCCAACGTCCTGACTTTC
CASSPGSTGANVLTF
>TRBD1|TRBV5-8|TRBJ1-2|once
TGTGCCAGCAGCTTGGGGGACAGGGGCTTAAGGAGCTACACCTTC
CASSLGDRGLRSYTF
>TRBD1|TRBV14|TRBJ1-2|NA
TGTGCCAGCAGTTTTCGACAGGGGGCGTTTAACTATGGCTACACCTTC
CASSFRQGAFNYGYTF
>NA|TRBV7-9|TRBJ1-2|NA
TGTGCCAGCAGCTTAGCACAGATTGTTAACTATGGCTACACCTTC
CASSLAQIVNYGYTF
>TRBD2|TRBV19|TRBJ2-3|NA
TGTGCCAGTAGTACCTTAGCGGGAACCACAGATACGCAGTATTTT
CASSTLAGTTDTQYF
>TRBD1|TRBV2|TRBJ2-3|NA
TGTGCCAGCAGTAGACAGGGGGCAGAAGCAGATACGCAGTATTTT
CASSRQGAEADTQYF
>NA|TRBV27|TRBJ2-5|NA
TGTGCCAGCAGTTTGAGAGGGCAAGAGACCCAGTACTTC
CASSLRGQETQYF
>NA|TRBV6-5|TRBJ1-1|NA
TGTGCCAGCATTGGGAGCGGGGGATGGACTGAAGCTTTCTTT
CASIGSGGWTEAFF
>NA|TRBV18|TRBJ1-3|NA
TGTGCCAGCTCACCACCGATTAGCCGCTCTGGAAACACCATATATTTT
CASSPPISRSGNTIYF
>NA|TRBV11-3|TRBJ1-6|NA
TGTGCCAGCAGCTTATCGGAGGCCTCGGATTCACCCCTCCACTTT
CASSLSEASDSPLHF
>NA|TRBV5-1|TRBJ1-1|NA
TGCGCCAGCAGCTTGGAGACCGGGTACGGGACTGAAGCTTTCTTT
CASSLETGYGTEAFF